Below, one T cell receptor (beta chain) is given with its context. This entry comes from a study of blood T cell repertoires in COVID-19. The protocol was immunoSEQ multiplex PCR, while the TCRdb copy is restricted to in-frame clones and leaves out a portion. The table shows 200,000 to 250,000 clones, with about 90% occurring only once. CDR1 is MNHEY and CDR2 is SVGAGI in the germline V gene. The V segment lost 4 bases and the J segment 0 bases; nucleotides outside the gene matches: 2. This CDR3 region has 16 residues. The receptor was isolated from a woman between 55 and 75 years old with acute or convalescent COVID-19. The specimen was peripheral blood. V usage is TRBV6-5 and J usage is TRBJ2-1; 11 positions match TRBD1. The CDR3 coding sequence is TGTGCCAGCAGTTGGGGACAGGGGGTCTCCTACAATGAGCAGTTCTTC. Its protein is CASSWGQGVSYNEQFF.